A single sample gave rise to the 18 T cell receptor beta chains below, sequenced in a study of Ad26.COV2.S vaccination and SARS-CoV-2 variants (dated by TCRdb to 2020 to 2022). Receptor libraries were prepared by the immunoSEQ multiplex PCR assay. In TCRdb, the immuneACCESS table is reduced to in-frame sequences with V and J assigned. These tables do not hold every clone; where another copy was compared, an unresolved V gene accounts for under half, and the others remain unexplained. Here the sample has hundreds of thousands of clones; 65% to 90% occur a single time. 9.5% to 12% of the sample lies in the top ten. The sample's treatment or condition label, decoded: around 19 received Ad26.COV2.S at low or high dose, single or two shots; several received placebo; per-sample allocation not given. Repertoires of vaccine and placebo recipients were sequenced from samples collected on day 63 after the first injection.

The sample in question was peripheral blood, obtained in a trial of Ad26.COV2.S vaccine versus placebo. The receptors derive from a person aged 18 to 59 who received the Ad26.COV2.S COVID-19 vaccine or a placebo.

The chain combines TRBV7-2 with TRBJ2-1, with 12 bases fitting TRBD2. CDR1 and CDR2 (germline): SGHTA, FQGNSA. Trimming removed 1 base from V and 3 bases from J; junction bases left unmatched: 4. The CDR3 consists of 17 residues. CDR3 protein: CASSLGLAGGDYNEQFF. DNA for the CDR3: TGTGCCAGCAGCTTAGGGCTAGCGGGAGGGGACTACAATGAGCAGTTCTTC.

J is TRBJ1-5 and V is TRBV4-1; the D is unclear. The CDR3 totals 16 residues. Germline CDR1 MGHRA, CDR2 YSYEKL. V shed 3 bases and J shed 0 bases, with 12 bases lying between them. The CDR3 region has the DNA TGCGCCAGCAGCCATTGGAAAGGCGGTAGCAATCAGCCCCAGCATTTT. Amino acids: CASSHWKGGSNQPQHF.

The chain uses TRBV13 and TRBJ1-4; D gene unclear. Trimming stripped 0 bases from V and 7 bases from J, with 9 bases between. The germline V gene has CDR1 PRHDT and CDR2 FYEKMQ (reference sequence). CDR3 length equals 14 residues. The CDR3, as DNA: TGTGCCAGCAGCTTAGGCCTGGGCGGTGAAAAACTGTTTTTT. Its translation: CASSLGLGGEKLFF.

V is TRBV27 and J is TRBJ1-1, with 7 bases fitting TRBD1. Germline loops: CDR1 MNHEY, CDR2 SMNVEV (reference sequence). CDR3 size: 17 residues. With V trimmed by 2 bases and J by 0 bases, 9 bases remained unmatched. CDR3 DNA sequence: TGTGCCAGCAGTTTAAGAGGACAGGTCGAGATGAACACTGAAGCTTTCTTT. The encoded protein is CASSLRGQVEMNTEAFF.

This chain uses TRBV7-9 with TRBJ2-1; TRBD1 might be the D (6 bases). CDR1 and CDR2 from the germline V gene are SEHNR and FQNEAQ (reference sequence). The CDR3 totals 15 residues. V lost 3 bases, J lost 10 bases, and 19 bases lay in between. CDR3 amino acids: CASSFRIPEDREQFF. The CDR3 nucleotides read TGTGCCAGCAGCTTTCGCATACCGGAGGACAGAGAGCAGTTCTTC. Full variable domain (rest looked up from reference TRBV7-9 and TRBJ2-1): DTGVSQNPRHKITKRGQNVTFRCDPISEHNRLYWYRQTLGQGPEFLTYFQNEAQLEKSRLLSDRFSAERPKGSFSTLEIQRTEQGDSAMYLCASSFRIPEDREQFFGPGTRLTVL.

The CDR3 loop is CASSPGSSYEQYF. CDR3 DNA: TGTGCCAGCAGCCCCGGGTCCTCCTACGAGCAGTACTTC. This rearrangement joins TRBV6-5 to TRBJ2-7; D is unclear. The V and J ends lost 6 bases and 0 bases respectively, with 9 bases between them. The CDR3 covers 13 residues. Germline V lookup: CDR1 MNHEY, CDR2 SVGAGI.

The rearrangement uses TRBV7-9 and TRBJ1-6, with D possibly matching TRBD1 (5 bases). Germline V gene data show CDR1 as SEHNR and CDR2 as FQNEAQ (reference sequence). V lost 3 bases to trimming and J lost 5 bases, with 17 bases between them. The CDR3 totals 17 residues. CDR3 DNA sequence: TGTGCCAGCAGCTTCTCCCCGGGGGAGGGAGATAATTCACCCCTCCACTTT. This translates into CASSFSPGEGDNSPLHF.

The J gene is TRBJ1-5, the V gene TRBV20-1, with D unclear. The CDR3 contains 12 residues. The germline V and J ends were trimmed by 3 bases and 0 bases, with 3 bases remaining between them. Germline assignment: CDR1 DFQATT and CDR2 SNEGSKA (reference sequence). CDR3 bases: TGCAGTGCTAGTACTAGCAATCAGCCCCAGCATTTT. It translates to CSASTSNQPQHF.

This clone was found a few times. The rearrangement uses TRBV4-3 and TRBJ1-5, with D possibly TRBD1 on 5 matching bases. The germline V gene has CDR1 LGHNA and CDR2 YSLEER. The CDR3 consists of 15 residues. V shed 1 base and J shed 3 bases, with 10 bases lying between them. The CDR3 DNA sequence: TGCGCCAGCAGCCAAGGGACGGACAACAATCAGCCCCAGCATTTT. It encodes CASSQGTDNNQPQHF.

In DNA, the CDR3 is TGTGCCAGCAGCTTCCCAGGGGGGGGCGGCTACACCTTC. Translating gives CASSFPGGGGYTF. The V and J genes are TRBV5-6 and TRBJ1-2, with 7 bases fitting TRBD1. Germline trimming cut 2 bases from V and 8 bases from J; bases unmatched to any gene: 6. Germline CDR1 is SGHDT and CDR2 is YYEEEE. This CDR3 region has 13 residues. Full variable domain (rest looked up from reference TRBV5-6 and TRBJ1-2): DAGVTQSPTHLIKTRGQQVTLRCSPKSGHDTVSWYQQALGQGPQFIFQYYEEEERQRGNFPDRFSGHQFPNYSSELNVNALLLGDSALYLCASSFPGGGGYTFGSGTRLTVV.

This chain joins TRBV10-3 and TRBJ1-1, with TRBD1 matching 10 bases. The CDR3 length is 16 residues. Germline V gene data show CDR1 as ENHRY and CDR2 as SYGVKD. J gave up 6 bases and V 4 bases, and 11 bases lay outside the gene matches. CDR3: CAISGTGGVFNAEAFF. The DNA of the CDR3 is TGTGCCATCAGTGGGACAGGGGGAGTTTTTAACGCTGAAGCTTTCTTT.

As DNA, the CDR3 is TGTGCCACCAGGGACAGGGGGCCAGATACGCAGTATTTT. It translates to CATRDRGPDTQYF. The chain combines TRBV24-1 with TRBJ2-3; 11 positions match TRBD1. CDR1 is KGHDR, CDR2 SFDVKD, per germline. The CDR3 sequence is 13 residues long. Trimming cost V 7 bases and J 4 bases; bases outside gene matches: 0.

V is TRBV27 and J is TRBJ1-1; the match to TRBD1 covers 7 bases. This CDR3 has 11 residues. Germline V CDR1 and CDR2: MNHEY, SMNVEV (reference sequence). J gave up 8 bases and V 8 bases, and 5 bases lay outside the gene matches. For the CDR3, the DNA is TGTGCCAGCCCTCCGACAGGGGAAGCTTTCTTT. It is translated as CASPPTGEAFF.

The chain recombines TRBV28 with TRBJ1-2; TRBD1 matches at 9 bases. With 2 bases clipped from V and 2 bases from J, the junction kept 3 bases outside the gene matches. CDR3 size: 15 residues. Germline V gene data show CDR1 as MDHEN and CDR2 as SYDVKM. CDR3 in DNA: TGTGCCAGCAGTTTAAGCGGACAGGGGAACTATGGCTACACCTTC. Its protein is CASSLSGQGNYGYTF.

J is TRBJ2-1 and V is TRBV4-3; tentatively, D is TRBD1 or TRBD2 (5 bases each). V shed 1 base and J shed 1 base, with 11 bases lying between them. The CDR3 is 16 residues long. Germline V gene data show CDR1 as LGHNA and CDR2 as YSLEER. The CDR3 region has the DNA TGCGCCAGCAGCCAAGTCGCGAGGGGTTCCTACAATGAGCAGTTCTTC. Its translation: CASSQVARGSYNEQFF.

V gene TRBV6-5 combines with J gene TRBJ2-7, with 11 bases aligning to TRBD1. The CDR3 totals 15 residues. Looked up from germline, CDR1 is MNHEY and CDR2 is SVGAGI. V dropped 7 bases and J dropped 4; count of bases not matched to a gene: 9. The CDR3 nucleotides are TGTGCCAGCAAAAAGGGACAGGGGGGTATATACGAGCAGTACTTC. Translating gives CASKKGQGGIYEQYF.

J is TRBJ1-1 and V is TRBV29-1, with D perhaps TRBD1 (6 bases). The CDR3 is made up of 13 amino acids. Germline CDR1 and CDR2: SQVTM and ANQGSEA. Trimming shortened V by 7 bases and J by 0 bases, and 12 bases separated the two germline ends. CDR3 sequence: CSALDSLNTEAFF. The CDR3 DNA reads TGCAGCGCTCTGGACAGTCTGAACACTGAAGCTTTCTTT.

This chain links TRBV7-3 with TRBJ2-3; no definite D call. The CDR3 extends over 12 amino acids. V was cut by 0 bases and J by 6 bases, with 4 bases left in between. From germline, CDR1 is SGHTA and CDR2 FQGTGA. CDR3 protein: CASSLTRDTQYF. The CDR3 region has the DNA TGTGCCAGCAGCTTAACGAGGGATACGCAGTATTTT.